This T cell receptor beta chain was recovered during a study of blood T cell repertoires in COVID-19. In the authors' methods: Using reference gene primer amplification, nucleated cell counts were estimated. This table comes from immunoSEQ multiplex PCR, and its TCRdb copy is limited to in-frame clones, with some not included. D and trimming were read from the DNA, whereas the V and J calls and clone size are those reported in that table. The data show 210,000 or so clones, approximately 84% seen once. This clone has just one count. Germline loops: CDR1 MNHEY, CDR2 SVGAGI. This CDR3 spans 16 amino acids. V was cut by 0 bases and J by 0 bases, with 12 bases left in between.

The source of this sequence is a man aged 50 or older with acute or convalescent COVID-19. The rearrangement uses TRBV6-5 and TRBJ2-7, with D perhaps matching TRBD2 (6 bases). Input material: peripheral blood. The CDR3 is CASSYSGGKNSYEQYF. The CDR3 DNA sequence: TGTGCCAGCAGTTACTCGGGGGGTAAGAACTCCTACGAGCAGTACTTC.